This entry lists 17 T cell receptor beta chains sequenced from one sample in a study of PD-L1 blockade in urothelial cancer. Measured with immunoSEQ multiplex PCR; TCRdb has only the in-frame clones, and not every one. The sample lists approximately 100,000 clones, under 85% occurring once. This sample comprised PBMCs, obtained around atezolizumab (anti-PD-L1) treatment. The receptors come from a man between 50 and 59 years old with urothelial cancer.

CDR3 loop: CASSPNRGVIATGGYTF. CDR3 nucleotides: TGTGCCAGCTCACCAAACAGGGGAGTAATAGCGACAGGTGGCTACACCTTC. The gene calls are TRBV18 and TRBJ1-2; 7 bases are shared with TRBD1. Germline lookup yields CDR1 KGHSH and CDR2 LQKENI. J was trimmed by 7 bases and V by 2 bases; bases with no gene match: 16. This CDR3 contains 17 residues. The variable domain in full, with the rest retrieved from reference TRBV18 and TRBJ1-2, is NAGVMQNPRHLVRRRGQEARLRCSPMKGHSHVYWYRQLPEEGLKFMVYLQKENIIDESGMPKERFSAEFPKEGPSILRIQQVVRGDSAAYFCASSPNRGVIATGGYTFGSGTRLTVV.

The V gene is TRBV10-3, the J gene TRBJ1-6; a possible D gene is TRBD1 (5 bases). Germline values: CDR1 ENHRY, CDR2 SYGVKD. The CDR3 contains 13 residues. Trimming removed 8 bases at V and 8 bases at J, with 13 bases between. Written as DNA, the CDR3 is TGTGCCATCGGGAGGGACGGAGATTCACCCCTCCACTTT. The encoded protein is CAIGRDGDSPLHF.

The rearrangement uses TRBV14 and TRBJ2-1, with TRBD1 matching over 10 bases. With V trimmed by 6 bases and J by 8 bases, 10 bases remained unmatched. The CDR3 loop spans 15 amino acids. In germline, CDR1 is SGHDN, CDR2 FVKESK. Here the CDR3 reads CASSLRDRGSYEQFF. In DNA form, the CDR3 reads TGTGCCAGCAGTCTCCGGGACAGGGGTAGTTATGAGCAGTTCTTC. The complete variable domain, with remaining parts taken from reference TRBV14 and TRBJ2-1, reads EAGVTQFPSHSVIEKGQTVTLRCDPISGHDNLYWYRRVMGKEIKFLLHFVKESKQDESGMPNNRFLAERTGGTYSTLKVQPAELEDSGVYFCASSLRDRGSYEQFFGPGTRLTVL.

The chain links TRBV2 to TRBJ2-1, with 11 bases fitting TRBD2. Trimming cost V 4 bases and J 5 bases; bases outside gene matches: 1. The CDR3 loop spans 14 amino acids. Per the germline V gene, CDR1 is SNHLY and CDR2 is FYNNEI. This chain's CDR3 is CASSGLAGNNEQFF. Written as DNA, the CDR3 is TGTGCCAGCAGTGGACTAGCGGGGAACAATGAGCAGTTCTTC.

V is TRBV28 and J is TRBJ1-6; 8 bases align to TRBD1. Germline loops: CDR1 MDHEN, CDR2 SYDVKM. The junction had 8 bases not matched to a gene; V was cut back by 8 bases and J by 11 bases. This CDR3 comprises 13 residues. DNA for the CDR3: TGTGCCAGCGGACAGGGTGTTAGGGCACCCCTCCACTTT. Its protein is CASGQGVRAPLHF. Full variable domain (remainder filled in from reference TRBV28 and TRBJ1-6): DVKVTQSSRYLVKRTGEKVFLECVQDMDHENMFWYRQDPGLGLRLIYFSYDVKMKEKGDIPEGYSVSREKKERFSLILESASTNQTSMYLCASGQGVRAPLHFGNGTRLTVT.

This chain connects TRBV2 to TRBJ1-4; D is uncertain. The V gene's germline CDR1 is SNHLY and CDR2 FYNNEI. The V end was cut by 8 bases, the J end by 3 bases, with 10 bases between. The CDR3 length is 13 residues. The CDR3 DNA sequence: TGTGCCAGCGTCCCCCCTGCTAATGAAAAACTGTTTTTT. The encoded protein is CASVPPANEKLFF.

Here the CDR3 reads CASKPSGTGGNGELFF. The CDR3 DNA reads TGTGCCAGTAAGCCCTCCGGGACAGGGGGGAACGGGGAGCTGTTTTTT. The chain is built from TRBV19 and TRBJ2-2; 11 positions match TRBD1. Germline V CDR1 and CDR2: LNHDA, SQIVND (reference sequence). The V segment lost 7 bases and the J segment 7 bases; nucleotides outside the gene matches: 11. This CDR3 has 16 residues.

The V gene is TRBV5-1, the J gene TRBJ2-7, with 9 bases identical to TRBD2. The CDR3 is made up of 15 amino acids. Germline CDR1 SGHRS, CDR2 YFSETQ. V trimming: 1 base; J trimming: 1 base; junction bases outside the gene matches: 3. This chain's CDR3 is CASSLMTSGSYEQYF. Here the CDR3 DNA reads TGCGCCAGCAGCTTGATGACTAGCGGATCCTACGAGCAGTACTTC. Filled out from reference TRBV5-1 and TRBJ2-7, the complete variable domain reads KAGVTQTPRYLIKTRGQQVTLSCSPISGHRSVSWYQQTPGQGLQFLFEYFSETQRNKGNFPGRFSGRQFSNSRSEMNVSTLELGDSALYLCASSLMTSGSYEQYFGPGTRLTVT.

This rearrangement joins TRBV5-1 to TRBJ2-7, with 9 bases lining up with TRBD1. Germline V gene lookup returns CDR1 SGHRS and CDR2 YFSETQ. The CDR3 spans 15 residues. The V gene end was trimmed by 0 bases and the J gene end by 3 bases; junction bases not matched to a gene: 4. The CDR3 protein is CASSLGGTGLYEQYF. DNA for the CDR3: TGCGCCAGCAGCTTGGGAGGGACAGGGCTCTACGAGCAGTACTTC.

This sequence joins TRBV7-9 and TRBJ1-2; the D gene is possibly TRBD1 (6 bases). This CDR3 has 14 residues. V lost 2 bases to trimming and J lost 0 bases, with 7 bases between them. In germline, CDR1 is SEHNR, CDR2 FQNEAQ (reference sequence). CDR3 residues: CASSLQGSNYGYTF. The CDR3 bases are TGTGCCAGCAGCTTACAGGGGTCTAACTATGGCTACACCTTC.

This rearrangement joins TRBV5-1 to TRBJ1-2, with D possibly being TRBD1 (6 bases). V lost 0 bases, J lost 4 bases, and 10 bases lay in between. CDR1 is SGHRS, CDR2 YFSETQ, per germline. The CDR3 extends over 14 amino acids. The CDR3 loop reads CASSLGDRSYGYTF. The CDR3 DNA follows: TGCGCCAGCAGCTTGGGTGACAGGAGCTATGGCTACACCTTC.

This chain joins TRBV18 and TRBJ2-7; D remains ambiguous. The germline V and J ends were trimmed by 6 bases and 3 bases, with 6 bases remaining between them. This CDR3 region has 11 residues. Germline loops: CDR1 KGHSH, CDR2 LQKENI. CDR3 region: CASSVGYEQYF. The CDR3 coding sequence is TGTGCCAGCTCCGTCGGCTACGAGCAGTACTTC. Looking up the rest from reference TRBV18 and TRBJ2-7 gives the full variable domain: NAGVMQNPRHLVRRRGQEARLRCSPMKGHSHVYWYRQLPEEGLKFMVYLQKENIIDESGMPKERFSAEFPKEGPSILRIQQVVRGDSAAYFCASSVGYEQYFGPGTRLTVT.

This chain links TRBV5-8 with TRBJ1-1; D is ambiguous. This CDR3 spans 13 amino acids. V gave up 4 bases and J gave up 6 bases, with 13 bases separating them. Germline V gene sequence: CDR1 SGHTS, CDR2 YDEGEE. The CDR3 loop reads CASSPRGRAEAFF. The DNA of the CDR3 is TGTGCCAGCAGCCCCAGAGGGAGGGCTGAAGCTTTCTTT. The full variable domain, completed using reference TRBV5-8 and TRBJ1-1, is EAGVTQSPTHLIKTRGQQATLRCSPISGHTSVYWYQQALGLGLQFLLWYDEGEERNRGNFPPRFSGRQFPNYSSELNVNALELEDSALYLCASSPRGRAEAFFGQGTRLTVV.

The V gene is TRBV2, the J gene TRBJ2-4, with TRBD1 matching over 8 bases. V gave up 6 bases and J gave up 4 bases; unmatched junction bases: 8. CDR1 is SNHLY, CDR2 FYNNEI, per germline. CDR3 length: 15 residues. CDR3 sequence (DNA): TGTGCCAGCAGCCCTGACAGGGGTCGGAAAAACATTCAGTACTTC. Translation gives CASSPDRGRKNIQYF. The entire variable domain, with the rest obtained from reference TRBV2 and TRBJ2-4, is as follows: EPEVTQTPSHQVTQMGQEVILRCVPISNHLYFYWYRQILGQKVEFLVSFYNNEISEKSEIFDDQFSVERPDGSNFTLKIRSTKLEDSAMYFCASSPDRGRKNIQYFGAGTRLSVL.

The chain combines TRBV12-1 with TRBJ2-7; the table names TRBD1, a call not compared with the DNA. TRBV12-1 is marked as a pseudogene. The CDR3 loop spans 15 amino acids. The CDR3 nucleotides are TGTGCCAGCAGCGATTACCATCAGAAACCCTACGAGCAGTACTTC. Translating it yields CASSDYHQKPYEQYF.

The chain is built from TRBV15 and TRBJ2-2, with D unclear. The CDR3 has 16 residues. Between the trimmed V and J ends, which lost 0 bases and 0 bases, there was a span of 8 bases. CDR1 is LNHNV and CDR2 is YYDKDF in the germline V gene (reference sequence). The CDR3 region has the DNA TGTGCCACCAGCAGAGACAGCAGCGCGAACACCGGGGAGCTGTTTTTT. It encodes CATSRDSSANTGELFF.

This chain joins TRBV27 and TRBJ2-6; 7 nucleotides align to TRBD1. This CDR3 is built from 18 residues. V gave up 5 bases and J gave up 3 bases; unmatched junction bases: 13. Germline CDR1 MNHEY, CDR2 SMNVEV (reference sequence). The CDR3 is CASSKTDRRAGGANVLTF. The CDR3 DNA follows: TGTGCCAGCAGTAAAACGGACAGGCGTGCGGGTGGGGCCAACGTCCTGACTTTC.